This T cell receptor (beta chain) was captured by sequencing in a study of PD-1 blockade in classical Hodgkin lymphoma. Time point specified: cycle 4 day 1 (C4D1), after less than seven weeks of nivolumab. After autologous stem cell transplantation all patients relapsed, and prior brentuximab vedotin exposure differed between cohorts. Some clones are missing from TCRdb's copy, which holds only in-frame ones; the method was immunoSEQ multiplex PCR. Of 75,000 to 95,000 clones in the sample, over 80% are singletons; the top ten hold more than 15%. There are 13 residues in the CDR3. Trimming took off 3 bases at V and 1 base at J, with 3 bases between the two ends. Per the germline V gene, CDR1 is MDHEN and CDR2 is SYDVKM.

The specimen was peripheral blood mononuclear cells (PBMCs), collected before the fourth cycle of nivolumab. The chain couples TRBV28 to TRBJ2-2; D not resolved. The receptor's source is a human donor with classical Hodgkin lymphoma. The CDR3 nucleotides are TGTGCCAGCAGTTTCCAGAACACCGGGGAGCTGTTTTTT. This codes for CASSFQNTGELFF.